A single sample is the source of the 21 T cell receptor beta chains below, sequenced in a study of siplizumab effects on memory and regulatory T cells. The repertoire was sequenced with immunoSEQ multiplex PCR; TCRdb's copy has only in-frame clones and lacks some. The sample consists of 95,000 to 100,000 clones, approximately 91% of them appearing once. The material sequenced was non-Treg CD4+ T cells sorted from blood. Source of these receptors: a human donor in good health.

This sequence joins TRBV6-5 and TRBJ2-3; 7 bases match TRBD1. The CDR3 spans 14 residues. The germline gives CDR1 MNHEY, CDR2 SVGAGI. V dropped 2 bases and J dropped 3; count of bases not matched to a gene: 2. The CDR3 sequence is CASSYRGPTDTQYF. CDR3 DNA: TGTGCCAGCAGTTACAGGGGGCCGACAGATACGCAGTATTTT.

The V and J genes are TRBV6-6 and TRBJ1-1; the match to TRBD1 covers 7 bases. After removal of 3 bases from V and 2 bases from J, the junction contained 6 bases not matched to a gene. CDR1 and CDR2 from the germline V gene are MNHNY and SVGAGI (reference sequence). CDR3 size: 15 residues. CDR3 in amino acids: CASSYSRQGNTEAFF. CDR3 in DNA: TGTGCCAGCAGTTATTCAAGACAGGGAAACACTGAAGCTTTCTTT.

The chain joins TRBV7-2 to TRBJ2-7, with a weak D call TRBD1 (5 bases). Germline CDR1 and CDR2: SGHTA and FQGNSA. CDR3 length: 14 amino acids. V was clipped by 5 bases and J by 3 bases, with 14 bases between them. This chain's CDR3 is CASSLPNRNYEQYF. As DNA, the CDR3 is TGTGCCAGCAGCCTCCCCAACAGGAACTACGAGCAGTACTTC. Combining the CDR3 with reference TRBV7-2 and TRBJ2-7 gives the whole variable domain GAGVSQSPSNKVTEKGKDVELRCDPISGHTALYWYRQSLGQGLEFLIYFQGNSAPDKSGLPSDRFSAERTGGSVSTLTIQRTQQEDSAVYLCASSLPNRNYEQYFGPGTRLTVT.

Notes on this clone: One end of the junction varies from germline; a read error may be responsible. V is TRBV28 and J is TRBJ1-4, with a possible D match to TRBD1 (5 bases). CDR1 and CDR2 (germline): MDHEN, SYDVKM. CDR3 length: 13 amino acids. Here the CDR3 reads CANSLVRVEKLFF. CDR3 sequence (DNA): TGTGCCAACAGTTTGGTCAGGGTTGAAAAACTGTTTTTT. Based on the CDR3 plus reference TRBV28 and TRBJ1-4, the full variable domain is DVKVTQSSRYLVKRTGEKVFLECVQDMDHENMFWYRQDPGLGLRLIYFSYDVKMKEKGDIPEGYSVSREKKERFSLILESASTNQTSMYLCANSLVRVEKLFFGSGTQLSVL.

V and J are TRBV6-1 and TRBJ2-1; a possible D gene is TRBD2 (7 bases). Trimming shortened V by 4 bases and J by 0 bases, and 16 bases separated the two germline ends. Germline assignment: CDR1 MNHNS and CDR2 SASEGT. The CDR3 has 17 residues. DNA of the CDR3: TGTGCCAGCAGTGCTCGGGGGGCGGCAAGCTCCTACAATGAGCAGTTCTTC. Translation gives CASSARGAASSYNEQFF.

The chain couples TRBV18 to TRBJ1-2; 9 nucleotides align to TRBD1. Germline CDR1 is KGHSH and CDR2 is LQKENI. The V gene end was trimmed by 2 bases and the J gene end by 8 bases; junction bases not matched to a gene: 12. CDR3 size: 16 residues. CDR3 sequence: CASSPGLSGQGFGYTF. The CDR3 region has the DNA TGTGCCAGCTCACCAGGGTTGTCGGGACAGGGTTTCGGCTACACCTTC.

The V and J genes are TRBV13 and TRBJ2-1; 10 nucleotides agree with TRBD2. Germline V lookup: CDR1 PRHDT, CDR2 FYEKMQ (reference sequence). The CDR3 length is 16 residues. Germline trimming cut 4 bases from V and 10 bases from J; bases unmatched to any gene: 13. As DNA, the CDR3 is TGTGCCAGCAGCTCCTGGCTAGCGGGAGCCCTTAGGGAGCAGTTCTTC. Translation gives CASSSWLAGALREQFF.

The gene calls are TRBV5-4 and TRBJ2-1, with 7 nucleotides matching TRBD2. This CDR3 contains 14 residues. Unmatched junction bases numbered 5, after V lost 0 bases and J lost 8 bases. CDR1 and CDR2 from the germline V gene are SGHNT and YYREEE (reference sequence). The CDR3 is CASSLASGGDEQFF. In DNA, the CDR3 is TGTGCCAGCAGCTTGGCTAGCGGAGGCGATGAGCAGTTCTTC.

The chain has TRBV6-1 and TRBJ2-7, with a tentative D call TRBD2 (5 bases). The CDR3 covers 14 residues. Germline CDR1 reads MNHNS; CDR2 reads SASEGT. V was clipped by 7 bases and J by 3 bases, with 16 bases between them. The CDR3 DNA follows: TGTGCCAGCATCGAAGCGGCATCTTTCTACGAGCAGTACTTC. It codes for CASIEAASFYEQYF.

The gene calls are TRBV30 and TRBJ2-5, with 15 bases identical to TRBD2. V lost 3 bases to trimming and J lost 4 bases; unmatched junction nucleotides: 6. Germline V gives CDR1 GTSNPN, CDR2 SVGIG (reference sequence). The CDR3 spans 16 residues. In nucleotides, the CDR3 is TGTGCCTGGAGAGGGGGACTAGCGGGAGGACGAGAGACCCAGTACTTC. It specifies CAWRGGLAGGRETQYF.

This sequence joins TRBV14 and TRBJ2-3; the D is unclear. The V and J ends lost 4 bases and 0 bases respectively, with 8 bases between them. The CDR3 contains 14 residues. Looked up from germline, CDR1 is SGHDN and CDR2 is FVKESK. In DNA, the CDR3 is TGTGCCAGCAGCCCTCTTCTGAGCACAGATACGCAGTATTTT. Encoded protein: CASSPLLSTDTQYF. The variable domain in full, completed from reference TRBV14 and TRBJ2-3, reads EAGVTQFPSHSVIEKGQTVTLRCDPISGHDNLYWYRRVMGKEIKFLLHFVKESKQDESGMPNNRFLAERTGGTYSTLKVQPAELEDSGVYFCASSPLLSTDTQYFGPGTRLTVL.

CDR3 nucleotides: TGTGCCAGCAGTGCCCCTTGGGGACAGTCAGGGTATGGCTACACCTTC. This gives the protein CASSAPWGQSGYGYTF. This chain connects TRBV6-1 to TRBJ1-2, with 7 bases lining up with TRBD1. Trimming removed 4 bases from V and 5 bases from J; junction bases left unmatched: 13. CDR1 is MNHNS and CDR2 is SASEGT in the germline V gene. The CDR3 is made up of 16 amino acids.

This chain uses TRBV18 with TRBJ1-5, with D hard to call. The CDR3 length is 12 residues. Germline V gives CDR1 KGHSH, CDR2 LQKENI. Trimming took 2 bases from V and 3 from J, leaving 2 bases between them. Here the CDR3 DNA reads TGTGCCAGCTCACCAGACAATCAGCCCCAGCATTTT. Its protein product is CASSPDNQPQHF.

This rearrangement joins TRBV30 to TRBJ1-1, with D possibly matching TRBD1 (5 bases). V lost 8 bases and J 0 bases, leaving 13 bases between the germline ends. Germline assignment: CDR1 GTSNPN and CDR2 SVGIG (reference sequence). CDR3 size: 13 residues. The CDR3 is CARTGQLNTEAFF. Written as DNA, the CDR3 is TGTGCCCGGACGGGGCAGTTGAACACTGAAGCTTTCTTT.

V gene TRBV20-1 combines with J gene TRBJ2-5; perhaps TRBD1 as D (5 bases). The V gene's germline CDR1 is DFQATT and CDR2 SNEGSKA (reference sequence). CDR3 length: 11 amino acids. V lost 8 bases, J lost 1 base, and 8 bases lay in between. The CDR3 DNA reads TGCAGTACCGACAGCCAAGAGACCCAGTACTTC. Its protein product is CSTDSQETQYF.

This chain connects TRBV4-3 to TRBJ2-7; TRBD1 aligns across 8 bases. CDR1 and CDR2 from the germline V gene are LGHNA and YSLEER. The CDR3 consists of 13 residues. Trimming at V came to 4 bases and at J to 3 bases, leaving 2 bases not matched to a gene. The CDR3 region is CASSPDRGYEQYF. CDR3 DNA sequence: TGCGCCAGCAGCCCTGACAGGGGCTACGAGCAGTACTTC.

This clone has only one observation. The chain has TRBV10-3 and TRBJ2-5, with 11 bases matching TRBD2. The germline gives CDR1 ENHRY, CDR2 SYGVKD. This CDR3 is built from 15 residues. V was pared by 5 bases and J by 2 bases, with 4 bases of the junction left unmatched. CDR3 in amino acids: CAISQTSGTQETQYF. Here the CDR3 DNA reads TGTGCCATCAGTCAGACTAGCGGGACACAAGAGACCCAGTACTTC.

This clone was detected only a few times. This CDR3 reads CASSIDWTVRAFF. The CDR3 DNA follows: TGTGCCAGTAGTATAGATTGGACAGTAAGAGCTTTCTTT. The chain carries TRBV19 and TRBJ1-1; tentative D call: TRBD1 (6 bases). From germline, CDR1 is LNHDA and CDR2 SQIVND (reference sequence). V was cut by 0 bases and J by 10 bases, with 12 bases left in between. The CDR3 length is 13 residues. Drawing the rest from reference TRBV19 and TRBJ1-1, the complete variable domain is DGGITQSPKYLFRKEGQNVTLSCEQNLNHDAMYWYRQDPGQGLRLIYYSQIVNDFQKGDIAEGYSVSREKKESFPLTVTSAQKNPTAFYLCASSIDWTVRAFFGQGTRLTVV.

This CDR3 reads CSVRTSSHNEQFF. CDR3 nucleotide sequence: TGCAGCGTTCGGACTAGTTCACACAATGAGCAGTTCTTC. This chain joins TRBV29-1 and TRBJ2-1, with 7 bases fitting TRBD2. Germline assignment: CDR1 SQVTM and CDR2 ANQGSEA. The ends lost 5 bases at V and 5 bases at J; junction bases unmatched: 6. This CDR3 comprises 13 residues.

This clone has only a few counts. This chain links TRBV30 with TRBJ1-1; D is unclear. CDR1 GTSNPN and CDR2 SVGIG come from the germline V gene (reference sequence). Trimming shortened V by 0 bases and J by 4 bases, and 12 bases separated the two germline ends. This CDR3 has 14 amino acids. DNA of the CDR3: TGTGCCTGGAGTGTGGGAGGGATTGGCACTGAAGCTTTCTTT. Its protein product is CAWSVGGIGTEAFF.

The chain carries TRBV30 and TRBJ2-1, with TRBD2 identical over 9 bases. The length of the CDR3 is 13 residues. Germline CDR1 and CDR2: GTSNPN and SVGIG (reference sequence). With V trimmed by 3 bases and J by 5 bases, 2 bases remained unmatched. The CDR3 DNA sequence: TGTGCCTGGAGGTCTAGCGGGAACAATGAGCAGTTCTTC. Translated, it gives CAWRSSGNNEQFF. Using reference TRBV30 and TRBJ2-1 for the parts outside the CDR3, the full variable domain is SQTIHQWPATLVQPVGSPLSLECTVEGTSNPNLYWYRQAAGRGLQLLFYSVGIGQISSEVPQNLSASRPQDRQFILSSKKLLLSDSGFYLCAWRSSGNNEQFFGPGTRLTVL.